This entry describes one T cell receptor beta chain. These data belong to a study of cytomegalovirus exposure and HLA in healthy donors. Germline lookup yields CDR1 SGDLS and CDR2 YYNGEE. The CDR3 extends over 18 amino acids. Losses at the gene ends were 4 bases for V and 5 bases for J; bases not matched to a gene: 16. 60 Vbeta and 13 Jbeta primers were used in PCR. TCRdb's copy holds only in-frame clones and misses some; the assay was immunoSEQ multiplex PCR. Of 80,000 to 100,000 clones listed, roughly three quarters were seen once; the top ten hold approximately 1.4%. The sequence came from a man in his forties or fifties in good health and CMV-seronegative. Sequenced material: PBMCs. V usage is TRBV9 and J usage is TRBJ2-5; TRBD1 agrees at 11 bases. The CDR3 is CASSSDRGQISTLETQYF. DNA for the CDR3: TGTGCCAGCAGCTCGGACAGGGGGCAAATATCCACTCTGGAGACCCAGTACTTC.